Below, 24 T cell receptor beta chains from the same sample are listed, as sequenced in a study of beta chain features in type 1 diabetes. The entirety of the isolated RNA underwent reverse transcription, so expressed TCRB transcripts were sequenced. Libraries were prepared by immunoSEQ multiplex PCR; TCRdb keeps only in-frame clonotypes and omits some of them. The table shows under 800,000 clones, with around 16% occurring only once. The specimen was naive CD4+ T cells from blood. Receptors were obtained from a man aged 18-30 years in good health.

The rearrangement joins TRBV30 to TRBJ2-7; 9 bases match TRBD1. This CDR3 region has 14 residues. The V segment lost 3 bases and the J segment 3 bases; nucleotides outside the gene matches: 6. Germline loops: CDR1 GTSNPN, CDR2 SVGIG (reference sequence). In DNA form, the CDR3 reads TGTGCCTGGAGGCGACAGGGGGTCCGCTACGAGCAGTACTTC. Translated, it gives CAWRRQGVRYEQYF.

The chain employs TRBV19 and TRBJ2-6; D is possibly TRBD1 (5 bases). Germline V gives CDR1 LNHDA, CDR2 SQIVND (reference sequence). This CDR3 is 16 amino acids long. The ends were cut back, 3 bases at V and 0 bases at J, with 9 bases in the middle. The DNA of the CDR3 is TGTGCCAGTAGTATGCAGGGTTACTCTGGGGCCAACGTCCTGACTTTC. Encoded protein: CASSMQGYSGANVLTF.

This clone was detected a few times. V and J are TRBV9 and TRBJ2-3; possible D gene TRBD1, 5 bases. Germline V gene lookup returns CDR1 SGDLS and CDR2 YYNGEE. The CDR3 is 16 amino acids. V was cut by 0 bases and J by 1 base, with 12 bases left in between. CDR3 amino acids: CASSVAPQGGTDTQYF. The CDR3 nucleotides read TGTGCCAGCAGCGTAGCTCCCCAAGGGGGCACAGATACGCAGTATTTT.

This clone was counted a few times. The chain has TRBV9 and TRBJ2-5; 9 nucleotides match TRBD1. Trimming cost V 3 bases and J 4 bases; bases outside gene matches: 4. From germline, CDR1 is SGDLS and CDR2 YYNGEE. This CDR3 comprises 14 residues. The CDR3 DNA reads TGTGCCAGCAGCGCCTTGACAGGGGGAGAGACCCAGTACTTC. Amino acids: CASSALTGGETQYF.

This clone was detected a few times. V usage is TRBV6-5 and J usage is TRBJ2-5; D is undetermined. The CDR3 loop spans 11 amino acids. Germline V lookup: CDR1 MNHEY, CDR2 SVGAGI. Deletions cut 7 bases from V and 4 bases from J, with 7 bases between. The CDR3 loop is CASIIAETQYF. The CDR3 nucleotides read TGTGCCAGCATCATAGCAGAGACCCAGTACTTC.

This clone was observed a handful of times. The chain joins TRBV9 to TRBJ2-1; D remains unclear. The length of the CDR3 is 15 residues. Trimming cost V 0 bases and J 0 bases, with 7 bases left between them. Germline V gene sequence: CDR1 SGDLS, CDR2 YYNGEE. CDR3: CASSVEIHSYNEQFF. CDR3 bases: TGTGCCAGCAGCGTAGAGATCCACTCCTACAATGAGCAGTTCTTC.

This clone was seen a handful of times. The rearrangement uses TRBV10-3 and TRBJ1-1; D gene ambiguous. This CDR3 region has 15 residues. The V gene's germline CDR1 is ENHRY and CDR2 SYGVKD. V shed 0 bases and J shed 3 bases, with 11 bases lying between them. The CDR3 DNA is TGTGCCATCAGTGAGTCGCGGGGATTGGACACTGAAGCTTTCTTT. This gives the protein CAISESRGLDTEAFF.

The rearrangement uses TRBV7-6 and TRBJ1-1, with unresolved D. The CDR3 has 14 residues. Trimming cost V 1 base and J 0 bases, with 6 bases left between them. CDR1 and CDR2 from the germline V gene are SGHVS and FNYEAQ. CDR3 nucleotides: TGTGCCAGCAGCTTAGGACATTTGAACACTGAAGCTTTCTTT. Translation: CASSLGHLNTEAFF.

This sequence joins TRBV5-4 and TRBJ1-1; 9 bases map to TRBD1. The CDR3 is 14 amino acids. J lost 5 bases, V lost 0 bases, and 2 bases had no gene match. Germline values: CDR1 SGHNT, CDR2 YYREEE (reference sequence). CDR3 sequence (DNA): TGTGCCAGCAGCTTGGACAGGGGGCGGACTGAAGCTTTCTTT. Protein product: CASSLDRGRTEAFF.

Only a few counts were recorded for this clone. This chain uses TRBV18 with TRBJ2-7; tentative D call: TRBD1 (6 bases). In germline, CDR1 is KGHSH, CDR2 LQKENI. Trimming removed 3 bases at V and 1 base at J, with 10 bases between. The CDR3 extends over 14 amino acids. For the CDR3, the DNA is TGTGCCAGCTCACCGTGGACAGATTCCTACGAGCAGTACTTC. This gives the protein CASSPWTDSYEQYF. The full variable domain, its missing parts supplied by reference TRBV18 and TRBJ2-7, is NAGVMQNPRHLVRRRGQEARLRCSPMKGHSHVYWYRQLPEEGLKFMVYLQKENIIDESGMPKERFSAEFPKEGPSILRIQQVVRGDSAAYFCASSPWTDSYEQYFGPGTRLTVT.

This clone was counted only a few times. V usage is TRBV7-9 and J usage is TRBJ2-6; 8 bases are shared with TRBD1. The CDR3 contains 16 residues. Germline-derived CDR1 and CDR2 are SEHNR and FQNEAQ (reference sequence). Trimming took 2 bases from V and 4 from J; bases not matched to a gene: 4. In nucleotides, the CDR3 is TGTGCCAGCAGCTTACAGGGGGCGCAAGGGGCCAACGTCCTGACTTTC. Residues: CASSLQGAQGANVLTF.

This chain joins TRBV28 and TRBJ1-5, with D possibly matching TRBD1 (5 bases). V dropped 3 bases and J dropped 4 bases, with 25 bases sitting between them. CDR3 length: 19 residues. Germline V CDR1 and CDR2: MDHEN, SYDVKM. The CDR3 region is CASSLLLLTGTQLNQPQHF. CDR3 nucleotide sequence: TGTGCCAGCAGTTTGCTCCTTCTTACCGGGACGCAACTGAATCAGCCCCAGCATTTT.

The chain combines TRBV15 with TRBJ2-1; D ambiguous. Germline lookup yields CDR1 LNHNV and CDR2 YYDKDF (reference sequence). V gave up 0 bases and J gave up 8 bases, with 20 bases separating them. This CDR3 has 17 amino acids. In DNA, the CDR3 is TGTGCCACCAGCAGAGATCCCCCCCACTCGGGTTCCGATGAGCAGTTCTTC. This translates into CATSRDPPHSGSDEQFF.

This clone was seen only a few times. The chain has TRBV28 and TRBJ2-7, with D unclear. CDR1 MDHEN and CDR2 SYDVKM come from the germline V gene. This CDR3 is 11 amino acids long. Trimming shortened V by 11 bases and J by 3 bases, and 11 bases separated the two germline ends. Written as DNA, the CDR3 is TGTGCCGCTAAAGGTGTCTACGAGCAGTACTTC. Encoded protein: CAAKGVYEQYF.

This clone was observed a few times. The chain links TRBV25-1 to TRBJ2-7; D could derive from TRBD1 or TRBD2 (5 bases each). Looked up from germline, CDR1 is MGHDK and CDR2 is SYGVNS. V lost 6 bases and J lost 3, with 9 bases in between. The CDR3 consists of 12 residues. The CDR3 loop is CASRRDLYEQYF. The CDR3 region has the DNA TGTGCCAGCAGGAGGGACCTCTACGAGCAGTACTTC.

This clone came up a few times. The chain links TRBV9 to TRBJ2-1; tentatively, D is TRBD1 (6 bases). The germline gives CDR1 SGDLS, CDR2 YYNGEE. This CDR3 region has 15 residues. V was shortened by 6 bases and J by 2 bases, with 15 bases between the two germline ends. DNA for the CDR3: TGTGCCAGCACTCAGGGGTCCGGCCCCTACAATGAGCAGTTCTTC. It specifies CASTQGSGPYNEQFF. Filled out from reference TRBV9 and TRBJ2-1, the complete variable domain reads DSGVTQTPKHLITATGQRVTLRCSPRSGDLSVYWYQQSLDQGLQFLIQYYNGEERAKGNILERFSAQQFPDLHSELNLSSLELGDSALYFCASTQGSGPYNEQFFGPGTRLTVL.

The rearrangement uses TRBV5-6 and TRBJ2-3; TRBD1 matches 9 bases. Germline V gene lookup returns CDR1 SGHDT and CDR2 YYEEEE. The CDR3 has 16 residues. The junction had 10 bases not matched to a gene; V was cut back by 4 bases and J by 4 bases. The CDR3 here is CASSPRRDRVADTQYF. The CDR3 DNA sequence: TGTGCCAGCAGCCCACGTCGGGACAGGGTAGCAGATACGCAGTATTTT.

This clone occurred a few times. Other DNA sequences in the sample encode the same CDR3. The rearrangement uses TRBV19 and TRBJ2-2, with D possibly being TRBD2 (5 bases). CDR1 is LNHDA, CDR2 SQIVND, per germline (reference sequence). V lost 6 bases and J 5 bases, leaving 10 bases between the germline ends. This CDR3 region has 13 residues. The CDR3 DNA sequence: TGTGCCAGTAGCACGACGGGGACCGGGGAGCTGTTTTTT. It is translated as CASSTTGTGELFF. Based on the CDR3 plus reference TRBV19 and TRBJ2-2, the full variable domain is DGGITQSPKYLFRKEGQNVTLSCEQNLNHDAMYWYRQDPGQGLRLIYYSQIVNDFQKGDIAEGYSVSREKKESFPLTVTSAQKNPTAFYLCASSTTGTGELFFGEGSRLTVL.

CDR3 region: CASSTRWDVNTEAFF. CDR3 bases: TGTGCCAGCAGCACTAGGTGGGATGTGAACACTGAAGCTTTCTTT. V usage is TRBV7-2 and J usage is TRBJ1-1; no definite D call. Germline CDR1 is SGHTA and CDR2 is FQGNSA. The CDR3 runs to 15 residues. The V and J ends lost 5 bases and 0 bases respectively, with 13 bases between them.

In its sample, this clone was seen a few times. The V call is TRBV25-1, the J call TRBJ2-5, with D hard to call. V was shortened by 4 bases and J by 5 bases, with 17 bases between the two germline ends. The CDR3 sequence is 15 residues long. Germline V gives CDR1 MGHDK, CDR2 SYGVNS. The CDR3 coding sequence is TGTGCCAGCAGTGGAGATTCGGTCCTACGGGAGACCCAGTACTTC. Translating it yields CASSGDSVLRETQYF.

This clone was seen more than once but under ten times. The chain uses TRBV7-2 and TRBJ2-1; TRBD2 matches at 13 bases. CDR1 is SGHTA, CDR2 FQGNSA, per germline. The CDR3 runs 16 residues. The ends lost 5 bases at V and 9 bases at J; junction bases unmatched: 10. The CDR3 spells CASSPTSGGARVEQFF. DNA for the CDR3: TGTGCCAGCAGCCCTACTAGCGGGGGGGCCCGCGTTGAGCAGTTCTTC. Drawing the rest from reference TRBV7-2 and TRBJ2-1, the complete variable domain is GAGVSQSPSNKVTEKGKDVELRCDPISGHTALYWYRQSLGQGLEFLIYFQGNSAPDKSGLPSDRFSAERTGGSVSTLTIQRTQQEDSAVYLCASSPTSGGARVEQFFGPGTRLTVL.

The genes are TRBV7-2 and TRBJ2-5; possible D gene TRBD1, 5 bases. V was pared by 7 bases and J by 4 bases, with 19 bases between. Germline V gives CDR1 SGHTA, CDR2 FQGNSA. The CDR3 sequence is 15 residues long. In nucleotides, the CDR3 is TGTGCCAGCACCCTGGGCAGGGATGGTCGAGAGACCCAGTACTTC. Its protein is CASTLGRDGRETQYF.

With respect to this clone: In the same sample, other DNA sequences code for this CDR3. The rearrangement uses TRBV19 and TRBJ2-5; D remains unclear. The V gene's germline CDR1 is LNHDA and CDR2 SQIVND (reference sequence). The CDR3 consists of 11 residues. V gave up 3 bases and J gave up 4 bases, with 3 bases separating them. The CDR3 here is CASSIRETQYF. The CDR3 nucleotides read TGTGCCAGTAGTATCCGAGAGACCCAGTACTTC.

The rearrangement links TRBV25-1 to TRBJ1-4; D unresolved. Germline V CDR1 and CDR2: MGHDK, SYGVNS. Trimming shortened V by 2 bases and J by 8 bases, and 15 bases separated the two germline ends. The CDR3 is 15 amino acids. The CDR3 DNA reads TGTGCCAGCAGTGAAGGTGGGAGGTCAGGCGAAAAACTGTTTTTT. It encodes CASSEGGRSGEKLFF.